The 25 T cell receptor beta chains below come from one sample, sequenced in a study of OX40 agonist ivuxolimab in advanced cancers. Generated by immunoSEQ multiplex PCR, the TCRdb table keeps only in-frame clones and is missing some. Of 60,000 to 70,000 clones in the sample, 87% were seen once. Source: CD4+ or CD8+ T cells sorted from blood, taken in a trial of the OX40 agonist ivuxolimab. The receptor source for this set is an adult with an advanced solid tumor such as melanoma, head and neck, liver or kidney cancer.

CDR3 region: CATSRVTSGSTTQYF. CDR3 coding DNA: TGTGCCACCAGCAGAGTGACTAGCGGGAGTACTACGCAGTATTTT. The chain is built from TRBV15 and TRBJ2-3; 12 positions match TRBD2. Per germline, CDR1 LNHNV and CDR2 YYDKDF (reference sequence). The CDR3 is 15 residues long. With 1 base clipped from V and 8 bases from J, the junction kept 4 bases outside the gene matches.

This chain connects TRBV7-2 to TRBJ2-7; D is uncertain. This CDR3 region has 14 residues. Germline V gene sequence: CDR1 SGHTA, CDR2 FQGNSA. V was pared by 1 base and J by 2 bases, with 9 bases between. The CDR3 sequence is CASSLDGVTYEQYF. CDR3 in DNA: TGTGCCAGCAGCTTAGATGGCGTGACCTACGAGCAGTACTTC.

CDR3 in DNA: TGTGCCAGTAGTATTACACATCCCTACGAGCAGTACTTC. Amino acids: CASSITHPYEQYF. The chain has TRBV19 and TRBJ2-7; no clear D gene. V was cut by 3 bases and J by 2 bases, with 8 bases left in between. From germline, CDR1 is LNHDA and CDR2 SQIVND (reference sequence). This CDR3 region has 13 residues.

The chain recombines TRBV7-2 with TRBJ2-3, with TRBD2 identical over 7 bases. The germline CDR1 and CDR2 sequences are SGHTA and FQGNSA. The CDR3 is made up of 15 amino acids. The V and J ends lost 4 bases and 4 bases, in that order; junction bases with no gene match: 8. The chain's CDR3 is CASSSLAALADTQYF. CDR3 bases: TGTGCCAGCAGCTCTCTAGCGGCCCTCGCAGATACGCAGTATTTT.

For this clone: The junction and the germline gene differ at one end; a read error may be behind it. This chain joins TRBV30 and TRBJ2-2; 7 bases align to TRBD2. Germline lookup yields CDR1 GTSNPN and CDR2 SVGIG (reference sequence). The CDR3 has 16 residues. CDR3 nucleotide sequence: TGTGCCTGGAGGCCCGGACTAGGCGTGAACGCCGGGGAGCTGTTTTTT. This encodes CAWRPGLGVNAGELFF.

V gene TRBV27 combines with J gene TRBJ2-3, with 10 positions matching TRBD2. After removal of 8 bases from V and 0 bases from J, the junction contained 5 bases not matched to a gene. Germline V gene lookup returns CDR1 MNHEY and CDR2 SMNVEV (reference sequence). The CDR3 length is 15 residues. CDR3 amino acids: CASHKLAGSTDTQYF. DNA for the CDR3: TGTGCCAGCCATAAACTAGCGGGGAGCACAGATACGCAGTATTTT.

This clone was picked up one time. This chain connects TRBV19 to TRBJ2-7; weak D call: TRBD1 (6 bases). CDR3 length: 15 amino acids. V lost 1 base to trimming and J lost 2 bases, with 12 bases between them. Germline values: CDR1 LNHDA, CDR2 SQIVND (reference sequence). The CDR3 nucleotides are TGTGCCAGTAGTATAGGTGACAGGATCCCCTACGAGCAGTACTTC. Its translation: CASSIGDRIPYEQYF. Combining the CDR3 with reference TRBV19 and TRBJ2-7 gives the whole variable domain DGGITQSPKYLFRKEGQNVTLSCEQNLNHDAMYWYRQDPGQGLRLIYYSQIVNDFQKGDIAEGYSVSREKKESFPLTVTSAQKNPTAFYLCASSIGDRIPYEQYFGPGTRLTVT.

V gene TRBV15 combines with J gene TRBJ1-4; 7 bases match TRBD1. The CDR3 is made up of 15 amino acids. Germline CDR1 LNHNV, CDR2 YYDKDF (reference sequence). Trimming took 2 bases from V and 7 from J; bases not matched to a gene: 7. The CDR3 DNA follows: TGTGCCACCAGCAGACACAAGGCAGGGGGTGAAAAACTGTTTTTT. Its protein is CATSRHKAGGEKLFF.

The V call is TRBV27, the J call TRBJ2-3; tentatively, D is TRBD2 (6 bases). V was cut by 4 bases and J by 5 bases, with 13 bases left in between. The CDR3 has 14 amino acids. The germline V gene has CDR1 MNHEY and CDR2 SMNVEV (reference sequence). The CDR3 loop is CASSSSRLGDTQYF. The CDR3 nucleotides are TGTGCCAGCAGTTCCAGCCGACTAGGAGATACGCAGTATTTT.

The chain links TRBV4-1 to TRBJ2-7, with D maybe TRBD1 (5 bases). The germline CDR1 and CDR2 sequences are MGHRA and YSYEKL. V dropped 0 bases and J dropped 3 bases, with 15 bases sitting between them. The CDR3 spans 16 residues. CDR3 sequence: CASSQDLYRMSYEQYF. The CDR3 nucleotides are TGCGCCAGCAGCCAAGATCTCTACAGGATGAGCTACGAGCAGTACTTC.

V is TRBV29-1 and J is TRBJ2-7; possible D gene TRBD1, 7 bases. The V end lost 3 bases, the J end lost 2 bases, and 17 bases lay between the germline ends. The CDR3 extends over 15 amino acids. Germline V CDR1 and CDR2: SQVTM, ANQGSEA. For the CDR3, the DNA is TGCAGCGTTGAGTGGAGGGGCAGGGGGACCTACGAGCAGTACTTC. Translated, it gives CSVEWRGRGTYEQYF.

The chain couples TRBV6-5 to TRBJ2-7; 11 bases line up with TRBD2. Trimming at V came to 1 base and at J to 5 bases, leaving 4 bases not matched to a gene. The CDR3 is 15 amino acids. Germline CDR1 and CDR2: MNHEY and SVGAGI. CDR3 residues: CASSYFSGRADEQYF. The CDR3 nucleotides read TGTGCCAGCAGTTACTTTAGCGGGAGGGCCGACGAGCAGTACTTC.

The V and J genes are TRBV19 and TRBJ1-6; D might be TRBD1 (6 bases). V lost 6 bases and J 10 bases, leaving 10 bases between the germline ends. This CDR3 comprises 12 residues. Germline V gene lookup returns CDR1 LNHDA and CDR2 SQIVND (reference sequence). The CDR3 reads CASSHRDSPLHF. In DNA, the CDR3 is TGTGCCAGTAGCCACAGGGACTCACCCCTCCACTTT.

This chain joins TRBV13 and TRBJ1-2, with no clear D. The V gene lost 4 bases and the J gene lost 4 bases, with 10 bases spanning the gap. The CDR3 totals 13 residues. Germline assignment: CDR1 PRHDT and CDR2 FYEKMQ (reference sequence). The CDR3 spells CASSSRSLYGYTF. The CDR3 coding sequence is TGTGCCAGCAGCTCGAGATCACTCTATGGCTACACCTTC.

The J gene is TRBJ2-5, the V gene TRBV9; 8 bases align to TRBD1. The CDR3 contains 14 residues. J lost 2 bases, V lost 6 bases, and 6 bases had no gene match. CDR1 and CDR2 (germline): SGDLS, YYNGEE. CDR3 sequence reads: CASTRQGKQETQYF. The CDR3 DNA is TGTGCCAGCACCAGACAGGGGAAACAAGAGACCCAGTACTTC.

This sequence joins TRBV10-3 and TRBJ1-2; perhaps TRBD1 as D (5 bases). Germline loops: CDR1 ENHRY, CDR2 SYGVKD. The V and J ends lost 7 bases and 8 bases respectively, with 17 bases between them. The CDR3 sequence is 13 residues long. The CDR3, as DNA: TGTGCCATCAAGGGGCCCTGGGACTCCGGCTACACCTTC. Encoded protein: CAIKGPWDSGYTF.

The table lists this clone with a few counts. The V and J genes are TRBV6-6 and TRBJ2-5, with D perhaps matching TRBD1 or TRBD2 (6 bases each). The CDR3 covers 16 residues. The V gene lost 0 bases and the J gene lost 5 bases, with 16 bases spanning the gap. CDR1 MNHNY and CDR2 SVGAGI come from the germline V gene (reference sequence). For the CDR3, the DNA is TGTGCCAGCAGTTACTCGGCCGGGGGCTCTGGGGAGACCCAGTACTTC. Translation: CASSYSAGGSGETQYF.

The sample holds a few counts of this clone. J is TRBJ2-1 and V is TRBV6-6, with unresolved D. Germline V lookup: CDR1 MNHNY, CDR2 SVGAGI (reference sequence). This CDR3 contains 16 residues. V was trimmed by 10 bases and J by 0 bases, leaving 19 bases between them. DNA of the CDR3: TGTGCCACCCGATTCGGACGACGAAGCTCCTACAATGAGCAGTTCTTC. It specifies CATRFGRRSSYNEQFF.

The chain is built from TRBV5-8 and TRBJ1-1; TRBD1 agrees at 7 bases. The CDR3 length is 14 residues. Germline V gene lookup returns CDR1 SGHTS and CDR2 YDEGEE. V shed 0 bases, J shed 5 bases, and the junction held 4 bases outside the gene matches. The CDR3, as DNA: TGTGCCAGCAGCTTGGGGGCAGGGGGAACTGAAGCTTTCTTT. It specifies CASSLGAGGTEAFF.

This chain links TRBV5-1 with TRBJ2-2, with 7 bases matching TRBD2. Per the germline V gene, CDR1 is SGHRS and CDR2 is YFSETQ. V lost 4 bases, J lost 0 bases, and 6 bases stayed unmatched. The CDR3 is 16 amino acids. CDR3 nucleotides: TGCGCCAGCAGCGGGGGAGGGTTCGCGAACACCGGGGAGCTGTTTTTT. Its translation: CASSGGGFANTGELFF. The variable domain in full, completed from reference TRBV5-1 and TRBJ2-2, reads KAGVTQTPRYLIKTRGQQVTLSCSPISGHRSVSWYQQTPGQGLQFLFEYFSETQRNKGNFPGRFSGRQFSNSRSEMNVSTLELGDSALYLCASSGGGFANTGELFFGEGSRLTVL.

This chain joins TRBV5-1 and TRBJ1-4; tentatively, D is TRBD1 (5 bases). V lost 0 bases and J lost 5, with 11 bases in between. The length of the CDR3 is 15 residues. CDR1 and CDR2 (germline): SGHRS, YFSETQ. CDR3 region: CASSLVAGWNEKLFF. The CDR3 nucleotides are TGCGCCAGCAGCTTGGTGGCAGGGTGGAATGAAAAACTGTTTTTT. Filled out from reference TRBV5-1 and TRBJ1-4, the complete variable domain reads KAGVTQTPRYLIKTRGQQVTLSCSPISGHRSVSWYQQTPGQGLQFLFEYFSETQRNKGNFPGRFSGRQFSNSRSEMNVSTLELGDSALYLCASSLVAGWNEKLFFGSGTQLSVL.

This clone was recorded only once. The chain carries TRBV19 and TRBJ2-7; D may be TRBD1 (5 bases). Deletions cut 5 bases from V and 6 bases from J, with 14 bases between. CDR3 size: 13 residues. The V gene's germline CDR1 is LNHDA and CDR2 SQIVND (reference sequence). The CDR3 DNA reads as TGTGCCAGTAGTCGCGACAGTCGCCTCGAGCAGTACTTC. Translating it yields CASSRDSRLEQYF.

V is TRBV7-9 and J is TRBJ1-1, with D possibly matching TRBD1 (6 bases). The CDR3 extends over 14 amino acids. V lost 3 bases to trimming and J lost 6 bases, with 14 bases between them. Germline lookup yields CDR1 SEHNR and CDR2 FQNEAQ (reference sequence). DNA for the CDR3: TGTGCCAGCAGCTTCACCGAAGGGGGACCTGAAGCTTTCTTT. It yields the protein CASSFTEGGPEAFF.

The rearrangement links TRBV5-5 to TRBJ2-7; D ambiguous. V was pared by 1 base and J by 0 bases, with 8 bases between. This CDR3 spans 14 amino acids. In germline, CDR1 is SGHKS, CDR2 YYEKEE (reference sequence). CDR3 in DNA: TGTGCCAGCAGCTTGTCTACGGACTCCTACGAGCAGTACTTC. It specifies CASSLSTDSYEQYF.

The chain combines TRBV7-2 with TRBJ2-5; D remains unclear. Judging by the DNA end, TRBJ2-7 fits better; the J call may be wrong. Germline CDR1 and CDR2: SGHTA and FQGNSA. The CDR3 is made up of 12 amino acids. CDR3 amino acids: CASSLVGVEQYF. CDR3 coding DNA: TGTGCCAGCAGCTTAGTTGGGGTCGAGCAGTACTTC.